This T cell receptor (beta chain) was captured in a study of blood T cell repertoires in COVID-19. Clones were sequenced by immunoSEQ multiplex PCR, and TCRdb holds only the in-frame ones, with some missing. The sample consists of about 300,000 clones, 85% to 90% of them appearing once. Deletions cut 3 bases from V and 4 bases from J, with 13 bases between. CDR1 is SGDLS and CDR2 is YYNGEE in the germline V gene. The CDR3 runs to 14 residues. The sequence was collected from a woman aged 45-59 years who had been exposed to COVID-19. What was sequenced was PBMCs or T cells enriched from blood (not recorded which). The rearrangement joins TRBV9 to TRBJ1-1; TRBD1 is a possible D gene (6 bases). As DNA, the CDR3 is TGTGCCAGCAGCGCAACAGGGACCGGCACTGAAGCTTTCTTT. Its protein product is CASSATGTGTEAFF.